The rows below give T cell receptor beta chains drawn from one sample of a study of T cell changes during pregnancy in multiple sclerosis. Repertoires were generated with immunoSEQ multiplex PCR, while TCRdb's copy carries only in-frame clones and drops some. The sample holds some 55,000 clones, approximately 91% seen once. Source: peripheral blood, taken after pregnancy. These receptors all come from a female donor in good health, enrolled as a control in a pregnancy study. The CDR3 runs from the conserved cysteine through the conserved F or W. A D gene is named only where the DNA matches it firmly. Clone size is given for some rows only: seen once, a few or many times, or a class if the clone is expanded.

clone_size j_call d_call v_call cdr3_aa cdr3_nt
- TRBJ1-3 TRBD1 TRBV5-1 CASSSGGFSGNTIYF TGCGCCAGCAGCTCAGGGGGTTTCTCTGGAAACACCATATATTTT
- TRBJ1-4 - TRBV5-5 CASSLGTAPGTQNEKLFF TGTGCCAGCAGCTTGGGTACAGCCCCCGGGACACAAAATGAAAAACTGTTTTTT
- TRBJ1-1 TRBD1 TRBV28 CASSFRGLNPEAFF TGTGCCAGCAGTTTCAGGGGGCTAAACCCTGAAGCTTTCTTT
- TRBJ1-1 TRBD1 TRBV27 CASSFWGQASNTEAFF TGTGCCAGCAGTTTCTGGGGACAGGCTTCGAACACTGAAGCTTTCTTT
- TRBJ1-4 - TRBV28 CASIKGGNEKLFF TGTGCCAGCATCAAAGGGGGTAATGAAAAACTGTTTTTT
- TRBJ1-1 - TRBV14 CASSQETGLGAFF TGTGCCAGCAGCCAAGAGACAGGACTGGGAGCTTTCTTT
- TRBJ1-2 - TRBV7-2 CASSVLRGYTF TGTGCCAGCAGCGTCCTGCGGGGCTACACCTTC
- TRBJ2-2 - TRBV23-1 CASSQGPRPNTGELFF TGCGCCAGCAGTCAAGGGCCCCGACCCAACACCGGGGAGCTGTTTTTT
once TRBJ2-7 - TRBV15 CATSRDSGGFSYEQYF TGTGCCACCAGCAGAGATAGTGGCGGGTTTTCCTACGAGCAGTACTTC
- TRBJ2-3 - TRBV11-2 CASSPQTSSRTDTQYF TGTGCCAGCAGCCCGCAAACTAGCAGCCGCACAGATACGCAGTATTTT
once TRBJ1-1 TRBD1 TRBV29-1 CSVEGGAGGFGTEAFF TGCAGCGTGGAGGGGGGGGCAGGGGGCTTCGGGACTGAAGCTTTCTTT
- TRBJ2-1 TRBD1 TRBV25-1 CASSDGQGWREQFF TGTGCCAGCAGTGACGGACAGGGGTGGCGGGAGCAGTTCTTC
- TRBJ2-3 TRBD2 TRBV28 CASSLSGLAGGWGDTQYF TGTGCCAGCAGTTTGTCGGGACTAGCGGGAGGGTGGGGAGATACGCAGTATTTT
- TRBJ2-7 TRBD2 TRBV13 CASSPDPRRAGGPPYEQYF TGTGCCAGCAGCCCCGACCCTAGGCGGGCGGGAGGGCCACCCTACGAGCAGTACTTC
- TRBJ2-6 - TRBV29-1 CSVGTVLSGANVLTF TGCAGCGTTGGGACAGTACTCTCTGGGGCCAACGTCCTGACTTTC
- TRBJ2-7 TRBD2 TRBV5-6 CASSLTSGRAISYEQYF TGTGCCAGCAGCTTAACTAGCGGGAGGGCCATCTCCTACGAGCAGTACTTC
- TRBJ1-6 TRBD1 TRBV6-7 CASSATAGTGDNSPLHF TGTGCCAGCAGTGCAACCGCCGGGACAGGGGATAATTCACCCCTCCACTTT
- TRBJ2-3 TRBD2 TRBV6-4 CASSDYKLAGPDTQYF TGTGCCAGCAGTGACTACAAACTAGCGGGCCCTGATACGCAGTATTTT
- TRBJ1-5 TRBD1 TRBV18 CASSPPSQGAFGYQPQHF TGTGCCAGCTCACCGCCCTCACAGGGGGCGTTCGGGTATCAGCCCCAGCATTTT
- TRBJ2-7 - TRBV6-1 CASSERPLVGEQYF TGTGCCAGCAGTGAAAGGCCACTAGTTGGCGAGCAGTACTTC
once TRBJ2-7 - TRBV6-1 CASSDRASSYEQYF TGTGCCAGCAGTGACAGGGCTAGCTCCTACGAGCAGTACTTC
- TRBJ1-1 TRBD1 TRBV19 CASSIARQGVGRNTEAFF TGTGCCAGTAGTATAGCCCGACAGGGGGTTGGGAGGAACACTGAAGCTTTCTTT
- TRBJ2-2 TRBD1 TRBV6-1 CASNGQGRGTGELFF TGTGCCAGCAACGGACAGGGGCGCGGGACCGGGGAGCTGTTTTTT
- TRBJ1-1 - TRBV13 CASSYSRRRGTEAFF TGTGCCAGCAGCTATTCCAGGAGGCGTGGTACTGAAGCTTTCTTT
- TRBJ1-2 - TRBV5-4 CASSLESTGGYTF TGTGCCAGCAGCTTGGAATCTACGGGGGGCTACACCTTC
- TRBJ1-1 - TRBV19 CASSIGVGTEAFF TGTGCCAGTAGTATCGGGGTAGGGACTGAAGCTTTCTTT
- TRBJ2-5 TRBD1 TRBV4-1 CASSQVGTEETQYF TGCGCCAGCAGCCAAGTGGGGACAGAAGAGACCCAGTACTTC
- TRBJ1-4 - TRBV6-5 CASSYSQNEKLFF TGTGCCAGCAGTTACAGTCAGAATGAAAAACTGTTTTTT
- TRBJ1-3 - TRBV6-1 CATSPGPTIYF TGTGCCACCTCCCCAGGGCCCACCATATATTTT
- TRBJ1-2 - TRBV29-1 CSVEPGDYGYTF TGCAGCGTGGAGCCGGGGGACTATGGCTACACCTTC